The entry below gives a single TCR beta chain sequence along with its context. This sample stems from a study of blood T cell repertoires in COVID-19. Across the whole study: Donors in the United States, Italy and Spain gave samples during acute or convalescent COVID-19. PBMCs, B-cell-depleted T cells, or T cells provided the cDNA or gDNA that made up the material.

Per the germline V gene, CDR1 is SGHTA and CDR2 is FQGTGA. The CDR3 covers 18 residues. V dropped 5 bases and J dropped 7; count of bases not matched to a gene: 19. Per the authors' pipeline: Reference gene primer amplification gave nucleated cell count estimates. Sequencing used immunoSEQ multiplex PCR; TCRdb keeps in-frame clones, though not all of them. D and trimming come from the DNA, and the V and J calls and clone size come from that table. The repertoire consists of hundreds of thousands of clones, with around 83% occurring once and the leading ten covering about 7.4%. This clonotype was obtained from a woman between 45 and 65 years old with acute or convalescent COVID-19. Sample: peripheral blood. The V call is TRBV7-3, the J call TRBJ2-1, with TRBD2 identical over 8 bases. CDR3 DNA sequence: TGTGCCAGCAGCCCCGGAACGGGAGGGCCGTTCTTAGAAAATGAGCAGTTCTTC. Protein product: CASSPGTGGPFLENEQFF.